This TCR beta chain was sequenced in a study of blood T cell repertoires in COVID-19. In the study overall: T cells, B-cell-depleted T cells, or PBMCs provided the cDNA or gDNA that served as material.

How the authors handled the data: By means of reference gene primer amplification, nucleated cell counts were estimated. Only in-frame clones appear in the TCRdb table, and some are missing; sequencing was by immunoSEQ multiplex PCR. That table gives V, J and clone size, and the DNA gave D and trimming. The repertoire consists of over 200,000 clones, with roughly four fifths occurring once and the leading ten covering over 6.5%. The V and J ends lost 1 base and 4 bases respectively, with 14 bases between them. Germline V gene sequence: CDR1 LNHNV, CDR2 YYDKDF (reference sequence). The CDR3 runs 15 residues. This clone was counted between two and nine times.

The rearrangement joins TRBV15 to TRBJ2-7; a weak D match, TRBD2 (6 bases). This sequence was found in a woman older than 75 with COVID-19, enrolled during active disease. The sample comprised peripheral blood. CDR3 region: CATSRGGLARYEQYF. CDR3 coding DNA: TGTGCCACCAGCAGAGGTGGGCTAGCGCGGTACGAGCAGTACTTC.